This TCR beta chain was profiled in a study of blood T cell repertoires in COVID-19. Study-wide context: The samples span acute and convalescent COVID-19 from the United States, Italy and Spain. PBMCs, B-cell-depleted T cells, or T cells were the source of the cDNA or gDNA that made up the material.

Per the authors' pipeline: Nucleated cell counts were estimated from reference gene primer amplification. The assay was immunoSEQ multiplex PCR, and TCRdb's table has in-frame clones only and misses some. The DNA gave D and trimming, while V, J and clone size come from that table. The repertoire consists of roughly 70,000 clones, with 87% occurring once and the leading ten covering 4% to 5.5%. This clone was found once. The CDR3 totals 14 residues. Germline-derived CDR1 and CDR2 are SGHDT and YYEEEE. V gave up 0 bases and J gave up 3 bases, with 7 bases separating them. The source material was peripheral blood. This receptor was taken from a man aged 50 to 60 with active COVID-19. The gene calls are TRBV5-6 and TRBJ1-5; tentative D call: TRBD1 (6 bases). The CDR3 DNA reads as TGTGCCAGCAGCTTGGCAGGGGCCAATCAGCCCCAGCATTTT. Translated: CASSLAGANQPQHF.